This TCR beta chain was observed in a study of CD8+CD57+ T cells in acquired aplastic anemia. Germline trimming cut 9 bases from V and 2 bases from J; bases unmatched to any gene: 13. The CDR3 contains 16 residues. Germline lookup yields CDR1 LNHDA and CDR2 SQIVND (reference sequence). Overall study results and limits: Statistical testing detected no significant gap in CD8+ Simpson's diversity between patients and controls.

Both TCR beta VDJ combination and CDR3 sequence profiling were carried out. Genomic DNA was the template for this profiling. TCRdb used MiXCR to reprocess the reads, holding one entry per CDR3 protein. The sample yields approximately 180,000 distinct CDR3 sequences, less than 60% seen once. Flow cytometry had shown expanded CD8+CD57+ cells in the patients chosen for sequencing. The blood sampling took place in patients who had so far received no therapy. About this clonotype itself: What it binds is not known.

The receptor was isolated from a human donor with aplastic anemia. The rearrangement joins TRBV19 to TRBJ1-5, with TRBD1 matching over 7 bases. The sequencing input was sorted CD4+, CD8+, or CD8+CD57+ T cells (not recorded which) from PBMCs. CDR3 nucleotide sequence: TGTGCCAGCTCACCAGGGGGGGGCGCCCGCAATCAGCCCCAGCATTTT. Its protein product is CASSPGGGARNQPQHF. The full variable domain, its missing parts supplied by reference TRBV19 and TRBJ1-5, is DGGITQSPKYLFRKEGQNVTLSCEQNLNHDAMYWYRQDPGQGLRLIYYSQIVNDFQKGDIAEGYSVSREKKESFPLTVTSAQKNPTAFYLCASSPGGGARNQPQHFGDGTRLSIL.